This T cell receptor beta chain was documented in a study of T cell repertoires in cytomegalovirus infection. Across the whole study: TCR beta signatures that were public indicated CMV infection and matching HLA type. Study outcomes and limitations: HLA-C-restricted CMV-specific TCR beta clonotypes were dominant in the ex vivo response. Identification of carriers of CMV plus the relevant HLA was achieved through cumulative public TCR beta family frequency.

TCRdb processed the reads anew with MiXCR; each CDR3 protein has one entry. Of hundreds of thousands of distinct CDR3 sequences in the sample, about 9.1% were seen once. V lost 0 bases, J lost 2 bases, and 11 bases lay in between. Germline V gives CDR1 LGHDT, CDR2 YNNKEL (reference sequence). The CDR3 sequence is 15 residues long. This clonotype was detected ten times or more. Its target is not known. Sequenced input: PBMCs. The sequence came from a human donor in good health (CMV status not recorded). Some clones in this sample may be carry-over from other donors' samples. V gene TRBV3-1 combines with J gene TRBJ2-7; D is ambiguous. CDR3 bases: TGTGCCAGCAGCCAAGAACTGGGTTCCGCCTACGAGCAGTACTTC. Its protein product is CASSQELGSAYEQYF.